A selection of T cell receptor beta chains follows, all from one sample in a study of shared clonotypes between healthy human individuals. TCRdb keeps only in-frame clones here, not all; method: immunoSEQ multiplex PCR. The sample lists hundreds of thousands of clones, 97% occurring once. The sequenced sample consisted of naive CD4+ T cells sorted from blood. The receptors here all came from a woman aged 25 to 39 in good health. Each CDR3 is given without its conserved first and last residue.

>TRBV6-5|12|TRBJ2-2
ASRGQGDTGELF
>TRBV18|12|TRBJ2-3
ASSPLGLEEAQY
>TRBV28|13|TRBJ1-2
ASSLTSTGGRGYT
>TRBV9|13|TRBJ2-1
ASSVDPPPYNEQF
>TRBV27|13|NA
ASTLGAGPAYEQY
>TRBV9|12|TRBJ1-2
ASSVGDRNYGYT
>TRBV27|13|TRBJ2-1
ASSLGLAGVYEQF
>TRBV30|12|TRBJ1-5
AWSEGQPNQPQH
>TRBV5-1|12|TRBJ2-1
ASSLEQGWDEQF
>TRBV2|14|TRBJ1-5
ASSATDREGNQPQH
>TRBV5-1|11|TRBJ2-7
ASSRGQPYEQY
>TRBV27|14|TRBJ2-1
ASSSPLGRVHNEQF
>TRBV5-1|12|TRBJ2-7
ASRPQRGAYEQY
>TRBV5-1|13|TRBJ2-2
ASSLRLAGTGELF
>TRBV29-1|11|TRBJ2-7
SVELEKVYEQY
>TRBV19|13|TRBJ2-7
ASTSRWGIGYEQY
>TRBV11-2|14|TRBJ2-5
ASSSLAGGLSETQY
>TRBV5-1|13|TRBJ2-1
ASSPGLAGVTEQF
>TRBV7-2|12|TRBJ2-7
ASSLATGSYEQY
>TRBV4-1|11|TRBJ2-5
ASSFGQRETQY
>TRBV28|14|TRBJ2-3
ASSPPGRSSTDTQY
>TRBV5-1|10|TRBJ2-1
ASSSEGWEQF